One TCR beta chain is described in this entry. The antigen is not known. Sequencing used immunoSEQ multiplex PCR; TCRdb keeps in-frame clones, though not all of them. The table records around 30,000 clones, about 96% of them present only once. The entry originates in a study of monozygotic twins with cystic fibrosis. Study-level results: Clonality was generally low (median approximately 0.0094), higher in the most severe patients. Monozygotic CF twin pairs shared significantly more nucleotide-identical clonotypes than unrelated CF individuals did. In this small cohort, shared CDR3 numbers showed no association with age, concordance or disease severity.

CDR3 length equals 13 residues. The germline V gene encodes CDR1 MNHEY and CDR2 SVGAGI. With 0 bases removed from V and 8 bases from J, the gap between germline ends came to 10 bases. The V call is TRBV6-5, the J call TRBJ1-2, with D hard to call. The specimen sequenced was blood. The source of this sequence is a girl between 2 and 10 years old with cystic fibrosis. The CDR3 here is CASSYSRMEGYTF. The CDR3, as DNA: TGTGCCAGCAGTTACTCACGAATGGAAGGCTACACCTTC.